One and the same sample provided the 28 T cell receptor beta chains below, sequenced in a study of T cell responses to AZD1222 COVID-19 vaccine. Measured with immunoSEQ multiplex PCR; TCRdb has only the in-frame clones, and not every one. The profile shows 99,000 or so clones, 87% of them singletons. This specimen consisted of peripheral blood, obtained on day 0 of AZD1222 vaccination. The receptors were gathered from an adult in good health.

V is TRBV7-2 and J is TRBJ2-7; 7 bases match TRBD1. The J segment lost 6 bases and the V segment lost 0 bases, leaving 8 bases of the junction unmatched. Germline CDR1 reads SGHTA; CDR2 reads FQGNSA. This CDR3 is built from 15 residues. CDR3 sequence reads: CASSLALSRTGEQYF. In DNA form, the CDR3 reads TGTGCCAGCAGCTTAGCCTTGAGCAGGACAGGCGAGCAGTACTTC. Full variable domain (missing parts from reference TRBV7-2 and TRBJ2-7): GAGVSQSPSNKVTEKGKDVELRCDPISGHTALYWYRQSLGQGLEFLIYFQGNSAPDKSGLPSDRFSAERTGGSVSTLTIQRTQQEDSAVYLCASSLALSRTGEQYFGPGTRLTVT.

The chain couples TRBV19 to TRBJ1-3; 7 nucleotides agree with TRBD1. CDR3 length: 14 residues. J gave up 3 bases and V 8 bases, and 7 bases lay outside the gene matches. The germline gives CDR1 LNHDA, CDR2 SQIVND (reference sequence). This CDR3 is CASQIQGLGNTIYF. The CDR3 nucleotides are TGTGCCAGTCAAATACAGGGGCTTGGAAACACCATATATTTT.

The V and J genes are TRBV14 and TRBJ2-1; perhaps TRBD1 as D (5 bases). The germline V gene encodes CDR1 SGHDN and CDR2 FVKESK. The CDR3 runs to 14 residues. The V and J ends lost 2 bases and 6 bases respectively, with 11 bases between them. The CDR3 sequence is CASSQQGLGNEQFF. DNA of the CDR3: TGTGCCAGCAGCCAACAGGGTCTCGGCAATGAGCAGTTCTTC.

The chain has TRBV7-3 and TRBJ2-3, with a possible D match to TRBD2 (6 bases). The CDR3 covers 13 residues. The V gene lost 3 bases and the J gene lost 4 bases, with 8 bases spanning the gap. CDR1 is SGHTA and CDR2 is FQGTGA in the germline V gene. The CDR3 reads CASSLEGPDTQYF. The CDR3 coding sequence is TGTGCCAGCAGCTTGGAGGGCCCAGATACGCAGTATTTT.

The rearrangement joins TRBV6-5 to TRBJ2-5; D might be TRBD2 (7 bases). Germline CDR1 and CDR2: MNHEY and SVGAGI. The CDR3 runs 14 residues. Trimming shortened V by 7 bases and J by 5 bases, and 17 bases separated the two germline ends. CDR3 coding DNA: TGTGCCAGCACCCCGGGGGGCTCACCGGAGACCCAGTACTTC. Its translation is CASTPGGSPETQYF.

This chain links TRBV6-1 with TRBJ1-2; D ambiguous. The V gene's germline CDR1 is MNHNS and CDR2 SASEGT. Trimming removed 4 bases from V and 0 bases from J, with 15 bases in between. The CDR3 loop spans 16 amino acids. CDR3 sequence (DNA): TGTGCCAGCAGTGCTCCGGGCAGAACAGCTAACTATGGCTACACCTTC. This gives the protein CASSAPGRTANYGYTF.

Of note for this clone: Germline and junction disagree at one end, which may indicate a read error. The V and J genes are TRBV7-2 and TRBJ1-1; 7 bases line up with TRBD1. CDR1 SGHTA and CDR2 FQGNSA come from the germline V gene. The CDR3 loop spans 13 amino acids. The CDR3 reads CASAPGGTASGVF. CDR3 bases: TGTGCCAGCGCCCCAGGGGGGACAGCCAGCGGGGTCTTT.

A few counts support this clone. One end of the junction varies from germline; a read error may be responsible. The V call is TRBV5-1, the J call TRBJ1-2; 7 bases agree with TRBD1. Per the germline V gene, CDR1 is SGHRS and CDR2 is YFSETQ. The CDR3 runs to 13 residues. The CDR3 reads CASSSRTGYGYTF. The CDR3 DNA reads TGTGCCAGCAGCTCGCGGACAGGCTATGGCTACACCTTC.

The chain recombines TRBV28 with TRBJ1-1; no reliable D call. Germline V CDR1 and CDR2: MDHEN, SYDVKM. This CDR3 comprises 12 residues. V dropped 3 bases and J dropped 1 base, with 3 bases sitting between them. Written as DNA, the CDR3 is TGTGCCAGCAGTTTGACGAACACTGAAGCTTTCTTT. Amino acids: CASSLTNTEAFF.

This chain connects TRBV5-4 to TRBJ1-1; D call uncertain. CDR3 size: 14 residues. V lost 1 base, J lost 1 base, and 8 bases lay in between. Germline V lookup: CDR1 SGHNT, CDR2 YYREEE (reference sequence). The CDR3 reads CASSLSVSNTEAFF. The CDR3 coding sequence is TGTGCCAGCAGCTTGTCCGTCTCGAACACTGAAGCTTTCTTT.

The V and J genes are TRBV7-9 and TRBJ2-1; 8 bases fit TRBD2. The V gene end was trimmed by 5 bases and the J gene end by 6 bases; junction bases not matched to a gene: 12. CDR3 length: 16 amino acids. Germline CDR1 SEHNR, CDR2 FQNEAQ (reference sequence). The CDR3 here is CASSPRQREHFNEQFF. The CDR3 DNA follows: TGTGCCAGCAGCCCCCGGCAGCGGGAGCATTTCAATGAGCAGTTCTTC. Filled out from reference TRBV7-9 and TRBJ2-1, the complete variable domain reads DTGVSQNPRHKITKRGQNVTFRCDPISEHNRLYWYRQTLGQGPEFLTYFQNEAQLEKSRLLSDRFSAERPKGSFSTLEIQRTEQGDSAMYLCASSPRQREHFNEQFFGPGTRLTVL.

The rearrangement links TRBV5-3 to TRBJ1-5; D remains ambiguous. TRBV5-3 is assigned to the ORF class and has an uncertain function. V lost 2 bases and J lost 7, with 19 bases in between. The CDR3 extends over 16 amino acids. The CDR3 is CARSLFMEDDFQPQHF. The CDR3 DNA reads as TGTGCCAGAAGCTTATTCATGGAGGATGATTTCCAGCCCCAGCATTTT.

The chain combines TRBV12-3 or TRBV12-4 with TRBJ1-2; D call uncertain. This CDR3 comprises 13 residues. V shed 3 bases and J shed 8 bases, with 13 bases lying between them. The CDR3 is CASSFIRNSGYTF. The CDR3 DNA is TGTGCCAGCAGTTTCATCCGAAATTCCGGCTACACCTTC.

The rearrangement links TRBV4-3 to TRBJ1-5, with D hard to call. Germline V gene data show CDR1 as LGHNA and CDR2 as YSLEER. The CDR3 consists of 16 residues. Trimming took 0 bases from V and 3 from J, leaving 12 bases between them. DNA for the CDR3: TGCGCCAGCAGCCAAGAAGCGCAAAACCCCAATCAGCCCCAGCATTTT. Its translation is CASSQEAQNPNQPQHF.

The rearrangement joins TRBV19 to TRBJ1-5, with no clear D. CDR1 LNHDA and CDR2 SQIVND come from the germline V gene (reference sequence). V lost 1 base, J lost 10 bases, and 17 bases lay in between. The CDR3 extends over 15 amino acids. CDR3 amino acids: CASSIGPQNTSPQHF. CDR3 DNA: TGTGCCAGTAGTATAGGTCCCCAAAATACCAGCCCCCAGCATTTT.

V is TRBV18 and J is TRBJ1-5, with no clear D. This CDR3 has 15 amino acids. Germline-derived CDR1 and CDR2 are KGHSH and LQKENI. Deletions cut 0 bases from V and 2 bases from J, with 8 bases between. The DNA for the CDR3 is TGTGCCAGCTCACCACCTGGGCAGGGCAATCAGCCCCAGCATTTT. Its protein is CASSPPGQGNQPQHF.

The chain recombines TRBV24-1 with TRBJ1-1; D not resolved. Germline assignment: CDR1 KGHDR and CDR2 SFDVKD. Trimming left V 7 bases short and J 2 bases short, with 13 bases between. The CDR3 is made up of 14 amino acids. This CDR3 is CATRGGGSNTEAFF. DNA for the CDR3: TGTGCCACCAGGGGCGGAGGATCTAACACTGAAGCTTTCTTT.

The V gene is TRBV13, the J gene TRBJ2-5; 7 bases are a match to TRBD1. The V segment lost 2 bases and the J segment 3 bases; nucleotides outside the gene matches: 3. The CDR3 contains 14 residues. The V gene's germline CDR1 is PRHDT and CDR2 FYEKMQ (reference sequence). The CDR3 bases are TGTGCCAGCAGCTTAACAGGGGAAGAAGAGACCCAGTACTTC. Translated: CASSLTGEEETQYF.

The CDR3 loop reads CAIGGGRGLTGELFF. The CDR3, as DNA: TGTGCCATCGGAGGCGGCAGGGGTTTGACCGGGGAGCTGTTTTTT. The chain employs TRBV10-3 and TRBJ2-2; D perhaps matches TRBD1 (6 bases). The length of the CDR3 is 15 residues. CDR1 is ENHRY, CDR2 SYGVKD, per germline. V gave up 8 bases and J gave up 5 bases, with 18 bases separating them.

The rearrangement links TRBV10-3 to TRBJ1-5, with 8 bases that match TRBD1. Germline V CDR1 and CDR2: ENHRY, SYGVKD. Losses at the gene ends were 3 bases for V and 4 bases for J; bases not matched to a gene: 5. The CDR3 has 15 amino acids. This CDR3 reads CAISEGQGRNQPQHF. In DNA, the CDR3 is TGTGCCATCAGTGAAGGACAGGGACGGAATCAGCCCCAGCATTTT.

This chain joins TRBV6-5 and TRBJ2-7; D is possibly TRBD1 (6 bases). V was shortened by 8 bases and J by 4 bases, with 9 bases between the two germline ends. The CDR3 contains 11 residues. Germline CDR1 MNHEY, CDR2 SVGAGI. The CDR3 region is CASHTGYEQYF. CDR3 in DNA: TGTGCCAGCCATACAGGGTACGAGCAGTACTTC.

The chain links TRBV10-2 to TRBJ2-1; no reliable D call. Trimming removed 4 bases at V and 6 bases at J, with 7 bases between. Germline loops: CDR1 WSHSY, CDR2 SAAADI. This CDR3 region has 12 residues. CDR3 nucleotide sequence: TGCGCCAGCAGTGGAGGACGCAATGAGCAGTTCTTC. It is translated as CASSGGRNEQFF.

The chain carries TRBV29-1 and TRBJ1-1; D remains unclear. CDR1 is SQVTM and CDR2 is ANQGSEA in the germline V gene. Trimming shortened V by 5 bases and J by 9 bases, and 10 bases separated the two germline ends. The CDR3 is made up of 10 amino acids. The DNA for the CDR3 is TGCAGCGTTCATGAGTTTCAAGCTTTCTTT. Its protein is CSVHEFQAFF.

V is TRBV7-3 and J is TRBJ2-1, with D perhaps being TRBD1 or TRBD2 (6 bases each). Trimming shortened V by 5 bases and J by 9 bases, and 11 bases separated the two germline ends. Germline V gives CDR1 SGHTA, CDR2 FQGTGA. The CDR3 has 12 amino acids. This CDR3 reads CASSLGGGEQFF. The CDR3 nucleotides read TGTGCCAGCAGCCTCGGAGGGGGTGAGCAGTTCTTC.

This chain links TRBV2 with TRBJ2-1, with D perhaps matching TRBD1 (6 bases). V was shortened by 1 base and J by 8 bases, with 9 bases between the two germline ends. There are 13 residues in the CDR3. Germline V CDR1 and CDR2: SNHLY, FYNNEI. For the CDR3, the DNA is TGTGCCAGCAGTGAAGTTGGGGGCGATGAGCAGTTCTTC. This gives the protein CASSEVGGDEQFF.

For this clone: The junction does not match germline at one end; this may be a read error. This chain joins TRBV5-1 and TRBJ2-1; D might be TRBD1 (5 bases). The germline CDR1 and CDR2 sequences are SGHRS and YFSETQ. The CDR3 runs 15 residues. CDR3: CASSLAGNSYNEQFF. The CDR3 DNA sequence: TGTGCCAGCAGCTTGGCAGGGAACTCCTACAATGAGCAGTTCTTC.

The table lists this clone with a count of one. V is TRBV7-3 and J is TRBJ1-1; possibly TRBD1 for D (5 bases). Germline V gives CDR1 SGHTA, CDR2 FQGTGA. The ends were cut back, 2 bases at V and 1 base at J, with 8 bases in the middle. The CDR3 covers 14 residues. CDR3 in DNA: TGTGCCAGCAGCTTATTTGGGGGGAACACTGAAGCTTTCTTT. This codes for CASSLFGGNTEAFF.

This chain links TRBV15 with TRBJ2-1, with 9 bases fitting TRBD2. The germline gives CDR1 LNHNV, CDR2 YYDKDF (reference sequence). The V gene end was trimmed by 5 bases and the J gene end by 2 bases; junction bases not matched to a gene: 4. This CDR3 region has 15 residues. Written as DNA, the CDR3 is TGTGCCACCAGCGCCCGGACTAGCGCCTACAATGAGCAGTTCTTC. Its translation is CATSARTSAYNEQFF.